The rows below give T cell receptor beta chains drawn from one sample of a study of cytomegalovirus exposure and HLA in healthy donors. This table comes from immunoSEQ multiplex PCR, and its TCRdb copy is limited to in-frame clones, with some not included. This table has roughly 170,000 clones, 77% appearing once. The specimen sequenced was PBMCs. The receptor source for this set is a woman in her 30s in good health and CMV-seronegative. CDR3s include the opening cysteine and the closing phenylalanine or tryptophan. The D gene is left open where the match is weak. Size is omitted from some rows. Given values are once, few, many or a class for expanded clones.

>TRBD1|.|TRBV6-1|TRBJ1-1
TGTGCCAGCAGTGTCGGACAGGGGGATAGCACTGAAGCTTTCTTT
CASSVGQGDSTEAFF
>.|.|TRBV5-4|TRBJ2-3
TGTGCCAGCAGCCCTGGTGGACAATCCACAGATACGCAGTATTTT
CASSPGGQSTDTQYF
>.|.|TRBV27|TRBJ1-3
TGTGCCAGCAGTTTAGGCCCGGGAGAGAGCTCTGGAAACACCATATATTTT
CASSLGPGESSGNTIYF
>TRBD2|.|TRBV13|TRBJ2-2
TGTGCCAGCTCTGGCGGCGGGGGGGCCGGGGAGCTGTTTTTT
CASSGGGGAGELFF
>.|.|TRBV27|TRBJ1-5
TGTGCCAGCAGTTTAAGGGGGGGGACCACGATGTTAAGCCAGCCCCAGCATTTT
CASSLRGGTTMLSQPQHF
>.|.|TRBV28|TRBJ1-2
TGTGCCAGCAGTATCAGAAACTATGGCTACACCTTC
CASSIRNYGYTF
>.|.|TRBV27|TRBJ1-1
TGTGCCAGCAGCCCGCGGAGCAACACTGAAGCTTTCTTT
CASSPRSNTEAFF
>TRBD2|.|TRBV6-6|TRBJ2-3
TGTGCCAGCAGTTACCAATCTAGCGGGGTTCCAGATACGCAGTATTTT
CASSYQSSGVPDTQYF
>.|.|TRBV9|TRBJ2-3
TGTGCCAGCAGCGTAGGAGGGATTGGGCGCGGTGCAGATACGCAGTATTTT
CASSVGGIGRGADTQYF
>.|few|TRBV9|TRBJ2-3
TGTGCCAGCAGCGGCAGGGCCTCTAGCACAGATACGCAGTATTTT
CASSGRASSTDTQYF
>TRBD1|.|TRBV4-1|TRBJ2-1
TGCGCCAGCACCAAATCGGACAGGGGGAAATACAATGAGCAGTTCTTC
CASTKSDRGKYNEQFF
>.|.|TRBV6-1|TRBJ2-3
TGTGCCACCCTTCTCCGGGACATTAGCACAGATACGCAGTATTTT
CATLLRDISTDTQYF
>TRBD2|.|TRBV7-6|TRBJ2-7
TGTGCCAGCAGCGACCCGCCTAGCGGGGGATCCTACGAGCAGTACTTC
CASSDPPSGGSYEQYF
>TRBD2|.|TRBV5-4|TRBJ2-7
TGTGCCAGCAGCCCCGGACTAGCGAGGCAGTTCTCCGAGCAGTACTTC
CASSPGLARQFSEQYF
>.|.|TRBV6-6|TRBJ2-1
TGTGCCAGCAGTTACGGAGACAGAACCCACAATGAGCAGTTCTTC
CASSYGDRTHNEQFF
>TRBD1|.|TRBV5-4|TRBJ2-7
TGTGCCAGCAGCTTTGGGCCAGGGGGCGAGTACGAGCAGTACTTC
CASSFGPGGEYEQYF
>.|few|TRBV2|TRBJ1-1
TGTGCCAGCACCATACAGGGTAACACTGAAGCTTTCTTT
CASTIQGNTEAFF
>TRBD1|.|TRBV5-6|TRBJ1-1
TGTGCCAGCAGCTCCGGGACAGGGGGGTTCTTTCAAGCTTTCTTT
CASSSGTGGFFQAFF
>TRBD1|.|TRBV25-1|TRBJ2-2
TGTGCCACCCGGACAGGCTGGAACACCGGGGAGCTGTTTTTT
CATRTGWNTGELFF
>.|.|TRBV5-6|TRBJ2-7
TGTGCCAGCAGCCCACCGGGTAACTACGAGCAGTACTTC
CASSPPGNYEQYF
>TRBD1|few|TRBV13|TRBJ2-3
TGTGCCAGCAGCTCCACAGGGGGTGCCACAGATACGCAGTATTTT
CASSSTGGATDTQYF
>.|.|TRBV7-8|TRBJ1-2
TGTGCCAGCAGCGGACAGCTAAACTATGGCTACACCTTC
CASSGQLNYGYTF
>.|.|TRBV7-3|TRBJ2-1
TGTGCCAGCAGCTTGGGGAGCGGGCGCTTGAATGAGCAGTTCTTC
CASSLGSGRLNEQFF
>TRBD2|.|TRBV7-2|TRBJ2-5
TGTGCCAGCAGCGAGGGACTAGCGTACGAGACCCAGTACTTC
CASSEGLAYETQYF
>.|.|TRBV30|TRBJ2-1
TGTGCCTGGAGTCCCACGGGGGTAAGCCCAATTCCGGGCAATGAGCAGTTCTTC
CAWSPTGVSPIPGNEQFF
>TRBD2|.|TRBV5-4|TRBJ2-3
TGTGCCAGCAGCTTGGGGGGACTAGGCACAGATACGCAGTATTTT
CASSLGGLGTDTQYF
>.|.|TRBV7-6|TRBJ1-2
TGTGCCAGCAGCGCGCGGGGTTATGGCTACACCTTC
CASSARGYGYTF
>TRBD1|once|TRBV11-3|TRBJ2-1
TGTGCCAGCAGCCCCCGGACAGGGGCGAGTGAGCAGTTCTTC
CASSPRTGASEQFF
>.|.|TRBV11-2|TRBJ1-2
TGTGCCAGCAGCTTAGATCCTTTGGGGCCGGACTATGGCTACACCTTC
CASSLDPLGPDYGYTF
>.|once|TRBV5-1|TRBJ2-1
TGCGCCAGCAGCTCCCTGTACAATGAGCAGTTCTTC
CASSSLYNEQFF
>TRBD2|.|TRBV10-3|TRBJ2-7
TGTGCCATCAGTGAGAGAGCGGGAGGGCCTACCTACGAGCAGTACTTC
CAISERAGGPTYEQYF
>TRBD2|.|TRBV7-3|TRBJ2-1
TGTGCCAGCAGCCGCGAGCGGGGGGGAGATATTGAGCAGTTCTTC
CASSRERGGDIEQFF